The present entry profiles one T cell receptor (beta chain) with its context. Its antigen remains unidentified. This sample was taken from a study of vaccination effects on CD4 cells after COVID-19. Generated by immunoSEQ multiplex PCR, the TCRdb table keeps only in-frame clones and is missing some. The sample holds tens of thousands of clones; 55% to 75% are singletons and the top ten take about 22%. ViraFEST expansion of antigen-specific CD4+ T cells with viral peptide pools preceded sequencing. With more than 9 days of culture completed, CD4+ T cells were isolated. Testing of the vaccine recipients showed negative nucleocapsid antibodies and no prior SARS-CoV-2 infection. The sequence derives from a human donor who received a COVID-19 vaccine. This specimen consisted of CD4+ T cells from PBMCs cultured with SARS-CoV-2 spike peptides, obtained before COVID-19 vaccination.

The CDR3 reads CASSPRDDRGEQFF. DNA for the CDR3: TGTGCCAGCAGCCCCCGGGACGATCGCGGTGAGCAGTTCTTC. This chain uses TRBV6-2 or TRBV6-3 with TRBJ2-1; TRBD1 or TRBD2 may be the D gene (5 bases each). The germline V gene encodes CDR1 MNHEY and CDR2 SVGEGT. Trimming shortened V by 6 bases and J by 9 bases, and 18 bases separated the two germline ends. The CDR3 sequence is 14 residues long.